A selection of T cell receptor beta chains follows, all from one sample in a study of T cells of healthy individuals. Each CDR3 protein gets one entry after TCRdb re-called the 5' RACE reads with MiXCR. The table records around 90,000 distinct CDR3 sequences, approximately 5.4% of them present only once. The origin of the receptors is a female donor in good health. Both conserved end residues are part of each CDR3. The order of the fields is V gene, J gene, clone size, CDR3 protein. Not all rows give a size; the values are once, few, many and, for expanded clones, a class.

V gene: TRBV6-6
J gene: TRBJ1-1
clone size: many
CDR3 protein: CASEQGNTEAFF

V gene: TRBV11-2
J gene: TRBJ2-1
clone size: few
CDR3 protein: CASSLTLAGDPIYNEQFF

V gene: TRBV6-5
J gene: TRBJ1-2
clone size: few
CDR3 protein: CASSSPALGTRDDYGYTF

V gene: TRBV5-6
J gene: TRBJ2-1
clone size: many
CDR3 protein: CASSLATGEAAEQFF

V gene: TRBV4-3
J gene: TRBJ1-4
clone size: few
CDR3 protein: CASSQGVSTNEKLFF

V gene: TRBV28
J gene: TRBJ1-2
clone size: few
CDR3 protein: CASQLHAGTANGYTF

V gene: TRBV2
J gene: TRBJ2-3
clone size: -
CDR3 protein: CASSHEWTISTDTQYF

V gene: TRBV27
J gene: TRBJ1-2
clone size: few
CDR3 protein: CASSFRALTGSYGYTF

V gene: TRBV27
J gene: TRBJ2-7
clone size: few
CDR3 protein: CASSPTLNEQYF

V gene: TRBV6-4
J gene: TRBJ2-1
clone size: many
CDR3 protein: CASSPGLSSYNEQFF

V gene: TRBV7-9
J gene: TRBJ2-5
clone size: many
CDR3 protein: CASSATSLPKETQYF

V gene: TRBV28
J gene: TRBJ2-1
clone size: -
CDR3 protein: CASSSNHNEQFF

V gene: TRBV7-7
J gene: TRBJ2-3
clone size: many
CDR3 protein: CASILFPGFAADTQYF

V gene: TRBV5-1
J gene: TRBJ2-5
clone size: many
CDR3 protein: CASSLAPSGQETQYF

V gene: TRBV20-1
J gene: TRBJ1-2
clone size: -
CDR3 protein: CSAYSQGENYGYTF

V gene: TRBV29-1
J gene: TRBJ1-5
clone size: many
CDR3 protein: CSVGDGNNQPQHF

V gene: TRBV6-1
J gene: TRBJ1-2
clone size: many
CDR3 protein: CASTGSRGSDYGYTF

V gene: TRBV5-1
J gene: TRBJ1-4
clone size: -
CDR3 protein: CASSQGGDNEKLFF

V gene: TRBV28
J gene: TRBJ2-7
clone size: many
CDR3 protein: CASSRGQGPYEQYF

V gene: TRBV20-1
J gene: TRBJ1-5
clone size: -
CDR3 protein: CSARPQTGCQPQHF

V gene: TRBV4-1
J gene: TRBJ2-1
clone size: few
CDR3 protein: CASSRGLAGEGVIYNEQFF

V gene: TRBV7-2
J gene: TRBJ1-1
clone size: many
CDR3 protein: CASSSLHVNTEAFF

V gene: TRBV29-1
J gene: TRBJ1-2
clone size: few
CDR3 protein: CSVGSLPGTGNYGYTF

V gene: TRBV29-1
J gene: TRBJ1-1
clone size: -
CDR3 protein: CSVFHTEAFF

V gene: TRBV6-6
J gene: TRBJ2-3
clone size: many
CDR3 protein: CASSYSVLALTDTQYF

V gene: TRBV12-3/TRBV12-4
J gene: TRBJ2-7
clone size: many
CDR3 protein: CASSSPGGRGHEQYF

V gene: TRBV20-1
J gene: TRBJ2-7
clone size: few
CDR3 protein: CSASPGQVPYEQYF

V gene: TRBV10-3
J gene: TRBJ1-1
clone size: many
CDR3 protein: CAISVRDGTEAFF

V gene: TRBV6-5
J gene: TRBJ2-7
clone size: -
CDR3 protein: CASSPQSASGSYEQYF

V gene: TRBV15
J gene: TRBJ2-7
clone size: many
CDR3 protein: CATSRDRGISSYEQYF

V gene: TRBV29-1
J gene: TRBJ2-1
clone size: many
CDR3 protein: CSVTLGRRQYNEQFF

V gene: TRBV6-5
J gene: TRBJ2-7
clone size: many
CDR3 protein: CASSYSGQGDEQYF

V gene: TRBV20-1
J gene: TRBJ2-1
clone size: many
CDR3 protein: CSAPGLALNEQFF

V gene: TRBV24-1
J gene: TRBJ2-2
clone size: few
CDR3 protein: CATSDLGDSAANTGELFF

V gene: TRBV24-1
J gene: TRBJ2-1
clone size: many
CDR3 protein: CATSDLGLAGGNEQFF

V gene: TRBV7-3
J gene: TRBJ2-3
clone size: many
CDR3 protein: CASSQTSPDTQYF

V gene: TRBV13
J gene: TRBJ2-7
clone size: -
CDR3 protein: CASSLAGTGIISYEQYF

V gene: TRBV19
J gene: TRBJ1-5
clone size: -
CDR3 protein: CASSMEGALRQPQHF

V gene: TRBV30
J gene: TRBJ1-1
clone size: -
CDR3 protein: CAWSPGTGMNTEAFF

V gene: TRBV6-2/TRBV6-3
J gene: TRBJ2-7
clone size: -
CDR3 protein: CASGMGRYEQYF

V gene: TRBV6-6
J gene: TRBJ2-7
clone size: many
CDR3 protein: CASSYQPSGGYEQYF

V gene: TRBV6-5
J gene: TRBJ1-6
clone size: few
CDR3 protein: CASTSDVMHSPLHF

V gene: TRBV20-1
J gene: TRBJ1-1
clone size: few
CDR3 protein: CSARVPGSTRFTEAFF

V gene: TRBV28
J gene: TRBJ2-7
clone size: many
CDR3 protein: CASSLSDRGEQYF

V gene: TRBV20-1
J gene: TRBJ2-1
clone size: many
CDR3 protein: CRVKEGAGRNNYNEQFF

V gene: TRBV29-1
J gene: TRBJ2-3
clone size: many
CDR3 protein: CSVGYEDTQYF

V gene: TRBV3-1
J gene: TRBJ1-4
clone size: many
CDR3 protein: CASSPSWQGNEKLFF